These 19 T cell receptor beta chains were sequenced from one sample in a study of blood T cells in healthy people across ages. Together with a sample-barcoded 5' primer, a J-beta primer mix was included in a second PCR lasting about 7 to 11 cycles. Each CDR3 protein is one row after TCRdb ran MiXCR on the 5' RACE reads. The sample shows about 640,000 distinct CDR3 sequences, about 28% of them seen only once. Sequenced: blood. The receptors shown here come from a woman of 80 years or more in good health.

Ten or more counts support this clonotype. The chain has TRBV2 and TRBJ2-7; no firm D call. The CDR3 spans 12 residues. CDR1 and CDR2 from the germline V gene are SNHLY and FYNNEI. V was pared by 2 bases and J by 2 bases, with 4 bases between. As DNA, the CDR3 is TGTGCCAGCAGTGAAAACGCCTACGAGCAGTACTTC. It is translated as CASSENAYEQYF. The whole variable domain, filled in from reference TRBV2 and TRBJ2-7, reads EPEVTQTPSHQVTQMGQEVILRCVPISNHLYFYWYRQILGQKVEFLVSFYNNEISEKSEIFDDQFSVERPDGSNFTLKIRSTKLEDSAMYFCASSENAYEQYFGPGTRLTVT.

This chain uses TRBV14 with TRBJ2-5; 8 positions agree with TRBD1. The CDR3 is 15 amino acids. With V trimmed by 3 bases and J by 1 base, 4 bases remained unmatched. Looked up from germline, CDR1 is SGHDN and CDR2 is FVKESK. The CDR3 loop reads CASSQLGQAQETQYF. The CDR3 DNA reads TGTGCCAGCAGCCAGTTGGGACAGGCCCAAGAGACCCAGTACTTC.

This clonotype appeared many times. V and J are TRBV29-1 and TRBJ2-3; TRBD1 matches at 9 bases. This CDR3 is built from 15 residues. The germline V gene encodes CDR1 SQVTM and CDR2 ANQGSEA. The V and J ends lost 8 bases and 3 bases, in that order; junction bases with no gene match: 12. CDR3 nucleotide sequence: TGCAGCACCACGTCGAGGACAGGGGCAACAGATACGCAGTATTTT. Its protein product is CSTTSRTGATDTQYF.

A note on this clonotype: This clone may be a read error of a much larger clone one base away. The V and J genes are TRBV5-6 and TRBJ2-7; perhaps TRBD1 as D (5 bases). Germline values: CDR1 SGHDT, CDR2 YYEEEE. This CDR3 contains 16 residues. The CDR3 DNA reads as TGTGCCAGCAGCCGTTTAGGGGAACAGTGGTCCTACGAGCAGGACTTC. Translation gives CASSRLGEQWSYEQDF.

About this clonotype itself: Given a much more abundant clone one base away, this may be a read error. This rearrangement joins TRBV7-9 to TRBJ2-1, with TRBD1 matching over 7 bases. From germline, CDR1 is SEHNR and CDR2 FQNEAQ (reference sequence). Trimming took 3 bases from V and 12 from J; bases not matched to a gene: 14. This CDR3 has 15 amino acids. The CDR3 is CASSFPTGRKDGQFF. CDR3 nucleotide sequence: TGTGCCAGCAGCTTTCCGACAGGGCGTAAAGATGGGCAGTTCTTC.

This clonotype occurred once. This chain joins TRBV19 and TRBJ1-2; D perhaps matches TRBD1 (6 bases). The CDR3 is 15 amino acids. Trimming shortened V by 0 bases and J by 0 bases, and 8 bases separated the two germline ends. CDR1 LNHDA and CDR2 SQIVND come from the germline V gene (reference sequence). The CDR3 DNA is TGTGCCAGTAGTATAGAGTCAGGGGCTAACTATGGCTACACCTTC. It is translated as CASSIESGANYGYTF.

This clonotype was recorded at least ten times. The CDR3 DNA sequence: TGCAGCGACCGGACGGTGCTATATGGCTACACCTTC. It specifies CSDRTVLYGYTF. The V gene is TRBV29-1, the J gene TRBJ1-2, with D hard to call. Germline V gene sequence: CDR1 SQVTM, CDR2 ANQGSEA. V was clipped by 7 bases and J by 5 bases, with 14 bases between them. The CDR3 sequence is 12 residues long.

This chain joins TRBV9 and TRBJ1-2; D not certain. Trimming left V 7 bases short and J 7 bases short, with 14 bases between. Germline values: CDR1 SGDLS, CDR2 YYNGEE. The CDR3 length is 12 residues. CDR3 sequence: CASRAILGGYTF. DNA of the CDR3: TGTGCCAGCCGAGCTATTTTGGGTGGCTACACCTTC.

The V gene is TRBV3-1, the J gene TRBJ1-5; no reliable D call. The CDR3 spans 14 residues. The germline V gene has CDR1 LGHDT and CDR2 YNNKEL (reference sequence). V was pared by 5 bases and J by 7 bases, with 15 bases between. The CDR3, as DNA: TGTGCCAGCAGCAAAATGGGGTCTTCACAGCCCCAGCATTTT. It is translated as CASSKMGSSQPQHF.

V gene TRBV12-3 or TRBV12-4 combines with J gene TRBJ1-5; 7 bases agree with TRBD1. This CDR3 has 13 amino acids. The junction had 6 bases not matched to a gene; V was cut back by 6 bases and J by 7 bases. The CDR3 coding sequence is TGTGCCAGCAGCACGACAGGGTCACAGCCCCAGCATTTT. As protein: CASSTTGSQPQHF.

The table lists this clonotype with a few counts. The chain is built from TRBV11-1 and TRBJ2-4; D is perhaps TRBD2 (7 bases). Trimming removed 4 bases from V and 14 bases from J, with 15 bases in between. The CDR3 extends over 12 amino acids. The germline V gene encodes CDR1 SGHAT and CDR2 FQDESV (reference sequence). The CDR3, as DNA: TGTGCCAGCAGCTCCACTAGGGAGGGGGAGTACTTC. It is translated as CASSSTREGEYF.

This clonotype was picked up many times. The DNA for the CDR3 is TGTGCCAGCAGTCCTAGCGGGGACCGCACAGATACGCAGTATTTT. This codes for CASSPSGDRTDTQYF. The chain employs TRBV6-4 and TRBJ2-3, with 9 nucleotides matching TRBD2. CDR3 size: 15 residues. Germline trimming cut 5 bases from V and 1 base from J; bases unmatched to any gene: 4. In germline, CDR1 is MRHNA, CDR2 SNTAGT.

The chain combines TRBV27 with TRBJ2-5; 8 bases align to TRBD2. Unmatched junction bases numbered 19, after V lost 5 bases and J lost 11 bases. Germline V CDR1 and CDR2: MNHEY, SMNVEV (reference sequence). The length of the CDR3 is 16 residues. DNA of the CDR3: TGTGCCAGCAGTCCATCCGGGGGGGGGCCTCGGAATGAGCAGTACTTC. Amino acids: CASSPSGGGPRNEQYF.

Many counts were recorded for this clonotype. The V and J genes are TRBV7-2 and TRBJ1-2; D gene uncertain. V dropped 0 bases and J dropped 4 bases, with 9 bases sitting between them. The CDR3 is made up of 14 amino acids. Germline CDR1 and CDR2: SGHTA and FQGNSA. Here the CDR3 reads CASSLAPSLYGYTF. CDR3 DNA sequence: TGTGCCAGCAGCTTAGCGCCTTCCCTCTATGGCTACACCTTC. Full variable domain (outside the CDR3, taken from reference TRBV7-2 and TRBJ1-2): GAGVSQSPSNKVTEKGKDVELRCDPISGHTALYWYRQSLGQGLEFLIYFQGNSAPDKSGLPSDRFSAERTGGSVSTLTIQRTQQEDSAVYLCASSLAPSLYGYTFGSGTRLTVV.

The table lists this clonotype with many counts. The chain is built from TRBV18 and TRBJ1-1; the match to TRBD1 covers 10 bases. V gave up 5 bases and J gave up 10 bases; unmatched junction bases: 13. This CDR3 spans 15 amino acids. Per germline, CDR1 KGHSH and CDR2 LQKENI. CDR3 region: CASSNIPGTGVGAFF. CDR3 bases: TGTGCCAGCTCAAATATCCCCGGGACAGGGGTTGGAGCTTTCTTT.

DNA of the CDR3: TGCAGCGCCCGAGGGGTAGAAGAGACCCAGTACTTC. Translated: CSARGVEETQYF. The chain is built from TRBV29-1 and TRBJ2-5; tentatively, D is TRBD1 or TRBD2 (5 bases each). This CDR3 spans 12 amino acids. Trimming pared 7 bases from V and 3 bases from J, leaving 12 bases between. Germline CDR1 is SQVTM and CDR2 is ANQGSEA.

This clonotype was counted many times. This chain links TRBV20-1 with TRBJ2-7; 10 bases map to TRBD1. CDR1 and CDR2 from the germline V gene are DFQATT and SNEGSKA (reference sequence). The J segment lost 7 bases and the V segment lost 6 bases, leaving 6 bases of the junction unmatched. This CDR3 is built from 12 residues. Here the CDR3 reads CSAGTGAREQYF. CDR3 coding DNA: TGCAGTGCCGGGACAGGGGCGAGGGAGCAGTACTTC.

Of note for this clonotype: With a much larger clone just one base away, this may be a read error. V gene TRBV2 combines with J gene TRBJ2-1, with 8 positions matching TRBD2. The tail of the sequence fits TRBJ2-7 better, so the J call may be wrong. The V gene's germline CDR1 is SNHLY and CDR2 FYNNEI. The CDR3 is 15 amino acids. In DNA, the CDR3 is TGTGCCAGCAGGATAGCCAGCGGGGGTTTCAATGAGCAGTACTTC. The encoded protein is CASRIASGGFNEQYF.

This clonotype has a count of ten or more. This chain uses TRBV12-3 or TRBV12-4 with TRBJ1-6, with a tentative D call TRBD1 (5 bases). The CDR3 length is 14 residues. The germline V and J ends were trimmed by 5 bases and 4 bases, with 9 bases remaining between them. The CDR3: CASSRGEYNSPLHF. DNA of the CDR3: TGTGCCAGCAGTCGGGGGGAATATAATTCACCCCTCCACTTT.